This T cell receptor (beta chain) was found in a study of T cell repertoires in cytomegalovirus infection. Whole-study results and caveats: Cumulative public TCR beta family frequency identified CMV carriers with the relevant HLA.

TCRdb analysed the reads with MiXCR anew, one entry per CDR3 protein. The sample holds 830,000 or so distinct CDR3 sequences; around a third are singletons and the top ten take approximately 13%. The CDR3 consists of 18 residues. J gave up 6 bases and V 6 bases, and 13 bases lay outside the gene matches. A few counts support this clonotype. Its antigen is undetermined. V and J are TRBV12-3 or TRBV12-4 and TRBJ2-1, with 14 bases matching TRBD2. The input for sequencing was cultured CD8+ T cells from PBMCs, taken from culture after CMV antigen stimulation. The TCR comes from a human donor in good health (CMV status not recorded). Some clones in this sample may be carry-over from other donors' samples. DNA of the CDR3: TGTGCCAGCAGCGCTAATGGACTAGCGGGGGGCGTAGGCAATGAGCAGTTCTTC. It translates to CASSANGLAGGVGNEQFF.